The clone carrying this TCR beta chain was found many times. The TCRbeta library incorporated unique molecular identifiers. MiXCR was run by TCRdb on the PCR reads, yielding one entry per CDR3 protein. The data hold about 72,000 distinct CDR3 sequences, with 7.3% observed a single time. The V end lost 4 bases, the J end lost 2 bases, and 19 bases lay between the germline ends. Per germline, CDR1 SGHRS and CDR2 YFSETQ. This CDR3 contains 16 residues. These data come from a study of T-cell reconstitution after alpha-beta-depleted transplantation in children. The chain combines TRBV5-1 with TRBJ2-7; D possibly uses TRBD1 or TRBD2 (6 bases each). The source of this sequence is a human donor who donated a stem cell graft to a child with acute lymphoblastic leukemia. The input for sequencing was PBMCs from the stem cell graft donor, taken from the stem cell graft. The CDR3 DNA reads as TGCGCCAGCAGCGGGACCCCGGGGGCCCATCCCTACGAGCAGTACTTC. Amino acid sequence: CASSGTPGAHPYEQYF.